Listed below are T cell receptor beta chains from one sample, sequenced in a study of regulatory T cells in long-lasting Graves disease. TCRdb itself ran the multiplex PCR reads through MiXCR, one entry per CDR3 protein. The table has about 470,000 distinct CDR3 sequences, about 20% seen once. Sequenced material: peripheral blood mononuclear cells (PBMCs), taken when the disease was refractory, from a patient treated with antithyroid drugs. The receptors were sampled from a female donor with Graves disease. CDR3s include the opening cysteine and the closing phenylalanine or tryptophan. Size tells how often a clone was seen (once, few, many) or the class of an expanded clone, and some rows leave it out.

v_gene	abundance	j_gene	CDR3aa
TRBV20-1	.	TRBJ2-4	CSARVGAKNIQYF
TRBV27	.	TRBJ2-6	CASSPQISGANVLTF
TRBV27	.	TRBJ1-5	CASSLLQGAGQPQHF
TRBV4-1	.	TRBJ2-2	CASSQDWLGSGELFF
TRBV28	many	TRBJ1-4	CATLTGANEKLFF
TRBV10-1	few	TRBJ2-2	CASSIQLIGELFF
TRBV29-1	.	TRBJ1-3	CSITESGNTIYF
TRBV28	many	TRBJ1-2	CASSPPSGGYGYTF
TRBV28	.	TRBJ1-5	CASSAASGGRGQPQHF
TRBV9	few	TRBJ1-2	CASSVDDKSYYGYTF
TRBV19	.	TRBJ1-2	CASRRRLNYGYTF
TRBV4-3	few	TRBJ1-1	CASSQDSVWTEAFF
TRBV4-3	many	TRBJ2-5	CASSQDLYETQYF
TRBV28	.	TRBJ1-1	CASSETGLTEAFF
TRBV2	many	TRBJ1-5	CASSAPGQGANQPQHF
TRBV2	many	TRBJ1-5	CASSALRGGSQPQHF
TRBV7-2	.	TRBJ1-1	CASSLILRNTEAFF
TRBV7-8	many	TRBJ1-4	CASSFGWTNEKLFF
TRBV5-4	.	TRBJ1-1	CASSLASSHREAFF
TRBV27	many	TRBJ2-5	CASRASQGRETQYF
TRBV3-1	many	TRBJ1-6	CASSPRDIDNSPLHF
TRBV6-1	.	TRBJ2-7	CASTQSGTRIPYEQYF
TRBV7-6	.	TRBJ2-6	CASSLLQGVGANVLTF
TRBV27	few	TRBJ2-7	CASSFYDRGSSEQYF
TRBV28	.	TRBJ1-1	CASSSASRAFF
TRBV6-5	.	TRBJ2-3	CASSSGLAGDTQYF
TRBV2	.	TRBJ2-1	CASSVWTSEYNEQFF
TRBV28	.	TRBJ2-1	CASSPKTAKQFF
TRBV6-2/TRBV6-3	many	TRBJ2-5	CASSLHTEVGTQYF
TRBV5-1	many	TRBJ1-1	CASRLSPANTEAFF
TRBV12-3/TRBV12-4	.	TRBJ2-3	CASNQGLGTGADTQYF
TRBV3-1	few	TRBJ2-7	CASSEGLAGLAYEQYF
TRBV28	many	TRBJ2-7	CASSLKLVLYEQYF
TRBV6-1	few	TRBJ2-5	CASSARQGARETQYF
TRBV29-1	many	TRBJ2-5	CSVEGLGQQETQYF